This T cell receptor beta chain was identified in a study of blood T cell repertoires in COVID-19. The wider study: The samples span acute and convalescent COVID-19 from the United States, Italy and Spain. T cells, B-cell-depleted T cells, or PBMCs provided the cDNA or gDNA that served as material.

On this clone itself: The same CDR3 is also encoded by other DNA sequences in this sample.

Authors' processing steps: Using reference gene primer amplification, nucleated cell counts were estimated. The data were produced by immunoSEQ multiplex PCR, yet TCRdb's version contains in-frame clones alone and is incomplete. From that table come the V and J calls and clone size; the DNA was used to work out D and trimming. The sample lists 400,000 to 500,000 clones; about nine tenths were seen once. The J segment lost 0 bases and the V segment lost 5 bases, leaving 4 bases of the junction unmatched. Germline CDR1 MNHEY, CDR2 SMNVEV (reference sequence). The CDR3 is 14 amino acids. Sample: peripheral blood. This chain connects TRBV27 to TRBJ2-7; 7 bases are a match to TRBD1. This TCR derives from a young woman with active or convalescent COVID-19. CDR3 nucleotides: TGTGCCAGCAGTCCGTGGGACAGCTCCTACGAGCAGTACTTC. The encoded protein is CASSPWDSSYEQYF.